This TCR beta chain was documented in a study of identical twins. General study findings and limits: Low generation probability was overrepresented in out-of-frame alpha sequences shared by twins. With beta out-of-frame sequences, excess sharing by twins was weaker.

The germline V and J ends were trimmed by 0 bases and 0 bases, with 7 bases remaining between them. Germline-derived CDR1 and CDR2 are LNHNV and YYDKDF (reference sequence). This CDR3 has 15 residues. TCRdb reanalysed the 5' RACE reads using MiXCR and keeps one entry per CDR3 protein. The data contain approximately 1.8 million distinct CDR3 sequences, under 35% of them seen just once; the ten biggest clones take up around 0.25%. Notes on this clonotype: What it binds is not known.

Sequenced sample: cord blood. J is TRBJ2-3 and V is TRBV15, with D possibly being TRBD1 or TRBD2 (5 bases each). This clonotype was obtained from a newborn girl in good health. The chain's CDR3 is CATSRDGGSTDTQYF. The DNA of the CDR3 is TGTGCCACCAGCAGAGATGGGGGAAGCACAGATACGCAGTATTTT.